This TCR beta chain was identified during a study of T cell responses to AZD1222 COVID-19 vaccine. About the study: Samples with a second dose at about 4 or about 12 weeks were pooled together.

Whole-study results and caveats: Close to half of spike-specific TCRs reportedly recognize unmutated variant regions. Baseline seropositivity characterized only six AZD1222 recipients.

Comments on this clone: Its antigen is currently unknown.

CDR3 length equals 11 residues. CDR1 and CDR2 (germline): LNHDA, SQIVND (reference sequence). V lost 7 bases, J lost 10 bases, and 13 bases lay in between. The method was immunoSEQ multiplex PCR; TCRdb's version includes in-frame clones alone and lacks a portion of them. This table has tens of thousands of clones, more than 75% appearing once. The chain uses TRBV19 and TRBJ1-1, with D possibly TRBD1 on 6 matching bases. The sequencing here drew on peripheral blood, taken on day 0 of AZD1222 vaccination. This clonotype was sampled from an adult in good health. The chain's CDR3 is CASNMGAGAFF. CDR3 DNA: TGTGCCAGTAATATGGGGGCTGGAGCTTTCTTT.